This T cell receptor (beta chain) was identified during a study of response to subunit inactivated influenza vaccine (dated by TCRdb to between 2018 and 2020). In terms of the full investigation: The study used deep quantitative T cell receptor repertoire profiling to track responses to a trivalent subunit inactivated influenza vaccine. The paper's findings and limits, for the study overall: The authors proposed that each seasonal influenza vaccination may bring in only a limited number of new T cells.

The CDR3 goes from the cysteine to the phenylalanine over 16 residues. The CDR3 DNA has 48 bases and is translated from base 1. The germline ends are 14 bases apart after V is trimmed by 3 bases and J by 1 base. Reading the germline V gene (reference sequence) gives CDR1 LGHDT and CDR2 YNNKEL. Remarks on this clonotype: The antigen it recognizes is unknown. Base qualities are missing; no much larger clone stands one base away.

The library came from RT-PCR. Instrument on record: Illumina HiSeq 2500. TCRdb applied fastp at Q25 and MiXCR to the public reads, then kept only in-frame beta chains. For every CDR3 protein sequence, its rows merge into one entry that carries the most common genes and DNA. The sample records 650,000 to 800,000 distinct CDR3 sequences, roughly 13% of which are singletons. The top ten hold roughly 6.4% of the sample. The source was PBMCs from blood, collected roughly 2 weeks before vaccination. Rearrangement joined TRBV3-1 to TRBJ2-3, with no confident D gene call. The sequence derives from a man aged 45-65 years who received an inactivated influenza vaccine. Donor details come from another sample of the same person, matched by shared clones. The CDR3 protein is CASSHSTHWGTDTQYF. The sequenced DNA: TGTGCCAGCAGCCACTCGACTCACTGGGGCACAGATACGCAGTATTTT.